This T cell receptor beta chain was profiled in a study of blood T cell repertoires in COVID-19. Whole-study context: Samples came from the United States, Italy and Spain, spanning acute and convalescent COVID-19. In each case, the material was cDNA or gDNA derived from T cells, B-cell-depleted T cells, or PBMCs.

The CDR3 totals 13 residues. The V gene's germline CDR1 is MNHNS and CDR2 SASEGT. V lost 3 bases, J lost 7 bases, and 3 bases stayed unmatched. The table came from immunoSEQ multiplex PCR; TCRdb's copy has only in-frame clones and leaves some out. This table holds about 52,000 clones, under 85% found once. The chain links TRBV6-1 to TRBJ2-1, with 7 positions matching TRBD2. This sequence originates from an older man with active COVID-19. The sequencing sample was made of peripheral blood. CDR3 region: CASSEGGRNEQFF. CDR3 sequence (DNA): TGTGCCAGCAGTGAGGGAGGGCGGAATGAGCAGTTCTTC.